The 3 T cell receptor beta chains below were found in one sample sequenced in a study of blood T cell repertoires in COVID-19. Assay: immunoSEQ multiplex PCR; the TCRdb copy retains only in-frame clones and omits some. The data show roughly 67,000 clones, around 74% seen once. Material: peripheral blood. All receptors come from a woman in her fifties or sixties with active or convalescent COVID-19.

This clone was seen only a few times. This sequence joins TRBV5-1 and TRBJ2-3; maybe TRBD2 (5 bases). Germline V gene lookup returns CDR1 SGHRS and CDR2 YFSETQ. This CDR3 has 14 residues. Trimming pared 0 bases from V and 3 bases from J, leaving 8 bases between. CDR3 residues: CASSLERATDTQYF. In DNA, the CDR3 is TGCGCCAGCAGCTTGGAGAGGGCAACAGATACGCAGTATTTT.

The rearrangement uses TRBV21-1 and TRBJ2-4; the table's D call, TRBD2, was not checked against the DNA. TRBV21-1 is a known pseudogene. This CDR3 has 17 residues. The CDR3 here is CASSPAAAGGRGNIQYF. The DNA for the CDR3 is TGTGCCAGCAGCCCTGCGGCGGCGGGAGGTCGAGGAAACATTCAGTACTTC.

CDR3: CASSSGTGVDYGYTF. DNA for the CDR3: TGTGCCAGCAGCTCCGGGACAGGGGTGGACTATGGCTACACCTTC. V usage is TRBV11-2 and J usage is TRBJ1-2; TRBD1 agrees at 10 bases. Germline loops: CDR1 SGHAT, CDR2 FQNNGV. J lost 3 bases, V lost 4 bases, and 5 bases had no gene match. The CDR3 consists of 15 residues.